These 18 T cell receptor beta chains came from one sample sequenced in a study of T cell responses to AZD1222 COVID-19 vaccine. Assay used: immunoSEQ multiplex PCR; TCRdb lists only in-frame clones, some missing. The data show around 180,000 clones, almost 95% seen once. The specimen was peripheral blood, collected on day 0 of AZD1222 vaccination. These receptors all come from an adult in good health.

V usage is TRBV4-3 and J usage is TRBJ1-6, with D possibly being TRBD1 (5 bases). Germline CDR1 is LGHNA and CDR2 is YSLEER. CDR3 length equals 14 residues. Deletions cut 1 base from V and 8 bases from J, with 9 bases between. CDR3 coding DNA: TGCGCCAGCAGCCAAGTTCTCAGGGATTCACCCCTCCACTTT. It translates to CASSQVLRDSPLHF.

The chain combines TRBV30 with TRBJ1-1; perhaps TRBD1 as D (5 bases). The CDR3 is 14 residues long. The germline gives CDR1 GTSNPN, CDR2 SVGIG (reference sequence). V lost 0 bases, J lost 1 base, and 9 bases lay in between. The CDR3 nucleotides are TGTGCCTGGAGTGTCGGGGGACGGAACACTGAAGCTTTCTTT. Its translation is CAWSVGGRNTEAFF.

The table lists this clone with a count of one. This chain joins TRBV7-2 and TRBJ1-1; TRBD1 might be the D (6 bases). This CDR3 comprises 14 residues. V dropped 1 base and J dropped 10 bases, with 16 bases sitting between them. Per germline, CDR1 SGHTA and CDR2 FQGNSA. The DNA for the CDR3 is TGTGCCAGCAGCTTAGGAACTACAGGGATAGGAGCTTTCTTT. Translating gives CASSLGTTGIGAFF.

The chain combines TRBV5-1 with TRBJ1-4; 10 bases map to TRBD1. V shed 4 bases, J shed 4 bases, and the junction held 10 bases outside the gene matches. The CDR3 spans 17 residues. CDR1 is SGHRS, CDR2 YFSETQ, per germline. The DNA of the CDR3 is TGCGCCAGCAGCCCCCCGGGACAGGGGTCCATTAATGAAAAACTGTTTTTT. Its translation is CASSPPGQGSINEKLFF.

The chain uses TRBV7-9 and TRBJ1-4; a possible D gene is TRBD1 (5 bases). V was cut by 3 bases and J by 4 bases, with 12 bases left in between. CDR1 and CDR2 (germline): SEHNR, FQNEAQ (reference sequence). The CDR3 loop spans 15 amino acids. The CDR3 sequence is CASSLGDRGNEKLFF. CDR3 sequence (DNA): TGTGCCAGCAGCTTGGGGGATAGGGGTAATGAAAAACTGTTTTTT. The whole variable domain, filled in from reference TRBV7-9 and TRBJ1-4, reads DTGVSQNPRHKITKRGQNVTFRCDPISEHNRLYWYRQTLGQGPEFLTYFQNEAQLEKSRLLSDRFSAERPKGSFSTLEIQRTEQGDSAMYLCASSLGDRGNEKLFFGSGTQLSVL.

The chain has TRBV12-5 and TRBJ1-5; D gene ambiguous. CDR1 LGHNT and CDR2 FRNRAP come from the germline V gene. There are 13 residues in the CDR3. V dropped 7 bases and J dropped 4 bases, with 11 bases sitting between them. CDR3 sequence: CASATEENQPQHF. CDR3 nucleotide sequence: TGTGCTAGTGCCACTGAGGAGAATCAGCCCCAGCATTTT.

This clone was counted once. This sequence joins TRBV6-2 or TRBV6-3 and TRBJ2-7; 8 bases are a match to TRBD1. CDR1 and CDR2 (germline): MNHEY, SVGEGT. This CDR3 contains 15 residues. The junction had 8 bases not matched to a gene; V was cut back by 2 bases and J by 5 bases. CDR3 in DNA: TGTGCCAGCAGTTACCGGCAGGGGGCTAGGCACGAGCAGTACGTC. This codes for CASSYRQGARHEQYV.

This chain uses TRBV7-3 with TRBJ2-2; no clear D. Germline-derived CDR1 and CDR2 are SGHTA and FQGTGA. The CDR3 has 15 residues. Trimming removed 5 bases at V and 0 bases at J, with 10 bases between. CDR3 sequence (DNA): TGTGCCAGCAGCGCCGCAGGATCGAACACCGGGGAGCTGTTTTTT. It translates to CASSAAGSNTGELFF. The full variable domain, rest sourced from reference TRBV7-3 and TRBJ2-2, is GAGVSQTPSNKVTEKGKYVELRCDPISGHTALYWYRQSLGQGPEFLIYFQGTGAADDSGLPNDRFFAVRPEGSVSTLKIQRTERGDSAVYLCASSAAGSNTGELFFGEGSRLTVL.

This sequence joins TRBV28 and TRBJ1-4; TRBD1 is a possible D gene (5 bases). There are 15 residues in the CDR3. CDR1 and CDR2 from the germline V gene are MDHEN and SYDVKM. V was clipped by 4 bases and J by 7 bases, with 16 bases between them. The CDR3 DNA sequence: TGTGCCAGCAGTTCCCCCGGGGCCGGGGGTGAAAAACTGTTTTTT. Its protein is CASSSPGAGGEKLFF.

This clone was seen only once. The chain uses TRBV28 and TRBJ1-1; 8 bases fit TRBD1. Germline values: CDR1 MDHEN, CDR2 SYDVKM. Unmatched junction bases numbered 3, after V lost 5 bases and J lost 1 base. The CDR3 has 14 amino acids. The CDR3 nucleotides read TGTGCCAGCAGTCCAGGACAGGGGAACACTGAAGCTTTCTTT. It translates to CASSPGQGNTEAFF.

This clone was found once. This rearrangement joins TRBV18 to TRBJ1-1; D gene unclear. Trimming removed 1 base at V and 2 bases at J, with 11 bases between. CDR3 length: 15 amino acids. Germline V gene sequence: CDR1 KGHSH, CDR2 LQKENI. The CDR3 sequence: CASSPREERNTEAFF. In nucleotides, the CDR3 is TGTGCCAGCTCACCACGCGAGGAAAGAAACACTGAAGCTTTCTTT.

The V gene is TRBV5-1, the J gene TRBJ1-5; tentative D call: TRBD1 (5 bases). Trimming left V 0 bases short and J 4 bases short, with 8 bases between. The CDR3 has 14 residues. Looked up from germline, CDR1 is SGHRS and CDR2 is YFSETQ. In DNA form, the CDR3 reads TGCGCCAGCAGCTTGGGCGGGGGGAATCAGCCCCAGCATTTT. Translated: CASSLGGGNQPQHF.

The count of this clone is one. The genes are TRBV24-1 and TRBJ1-5; unclear D gene. V lost 5 bases, J lost 3 bases, and 7 bases lay in between. CDR3 length: 13 residues. In germline, CDR1 is KGHDR, CDR2 SFDVKD. The chain's CDR3 is CATSVGYNQPQHF. The CDR3 nucleotides read TGTGCCACCAGTGTAGGCTACAATCAGCCCCAGCATTTT.

The rearrangement joins TRBV10-3 to TRBJ2-4; D is ambiguous. Trimming took 3 bases from V and 0 from J, leaving 3 bases between them. Germline lookup yields CDR1 ENHRY and CDR2 SYGVKD. The CDR3 is 13 residues long. The CDR3 DNA is TGTGCCATCAGTGATGTAGCCAAAAACATTCAGTACTTC. This sequence encodes CAISDVAKNIQYF.

The chain uses TRBV3-1 (or the pseudogene TRBV3-2) and TRBJ1-2; no firm D call. V was trimmed by 1 base and J by 0 bases, leaving 12 bases between them. Germline values: CDR1 LGHDT, CDR2 YNNKEL (reference sequence). The CDR3 length is 16 residues. CDR3 DNA: TGTGCCAGCAGCCAAGTCGGCCGGGAGACTAACTATGGCTACACCTTC. Translation: CASSQVGRETNYGYTF.

The CDR3 protein is CASSILRGRADTQYF. The CDR3, as DNA: TGTGCCAGTAGTATATTACGCGGGCGGGCAGATACGCAGTATTTT. This chain links TRBV19 with TRBJ2-3; a possible D gene is TRBD2 (5 bases). V gave up 2 bases and J gave up 4 bases, with 13 bases separating them. Germline-derived CDR1 and CDR2 are LNHDA and SQIVND (reference sequence). This CDR3 has 15 residues.

The chain links TRBV5-6 to TRBJ1-4, with 7 bases that match TRBD1. Germline CDR1 SGHDT, CDR2 YYEEEE. This CDR3 has 14 amino acids. The junction had 4 bases not matched to a gene; V was cut back by 4 bases and J by 4 bases. The CDR3 DNA reads as TGTGCCAGCAGCCTACAGGGGAATAATGAAAAACTGTTTTTT. It codes for CASSLQGNNEKLFF.

For this clone: The same CDR3 arises from other DNA sequences in this sample as well. The rearrangement joins TRBV4-3 to TRBJ1-5, with D unresolved. Germline V gene data show CDR1 as LGHNA and CDR2 as YSLEER. V lost 0 bases, J lost 6 bases, and 6 bases lay in between. The CDR3 sequence is 13 residues long. CDR3 protein: CASSQDRGQPQHF. CDR3 in DNA: TGCGCCAGCAGCCAAGATCGTGGTCAGCCCCAGCATTTT.